This T cell receptor (beta chain) was captured in a study of blood T cell repertoires in COVID-19. In the study overall: From the United States, Italy and Spain came samples of acute and convalescent COVID-19. PBMCs, B-cell-depleted T cells, or T cells were the source of the cDNA or gDNA that made up the material.

This clone qualifies as medium-sized. Original processing notes: Estimation of nucleated cell counts relied on the amplification of reference gene primers. Assay: immunoSEQ multiplex PCR; the TCRdb copy retains only in-frame clones and omits some. V and J calls and clone size follow that table, whereas D and trimming were derived from the DNA. The profile shows roughly 29,000 clones, about 85% of them singletons. The receptor's source is a human donor in a cohort sampled during active COVID-19. Input material: peripheral blood.

Here the CDR3 reads CASSQSPGTYEQYF. DNA of the CDR3: TGCGCCAGCAGCCAAAGCCCCGGGACCTACGAGCAGTACTTC. V is TRBV4-1 and J is TRBJ2-7; TRBD2 is a possible D gene (5 bases). Looked up from germline, CDR1 is MGHRA and CDR2 is YSYEKL. The CDR3 covers 14 residues. V lost 2 bases to trimming and J lost 2 bases, with 10 bases between them.